This T cell receptor (beta chain) was sequenced in a study of sequential checkpoint blockade in melanoma (dated by TCRdb to between 2018 and 2021). About the investigation overall: Using 1:1 randomization, the trial assigned patients either to first-line nivolumab followed by ipilimumab (arm A) or to ipilimumab followed by nivolumab (arm B). Both trial sequences were followed by maintenance nivolumab.

Sample treatment or condition, as interpreted from the label and publication: randomized to nivolumab then ipilimumab (arm A) or the reverse (arm B). No trial patient had received prior DNA-damaging chemotherapy. A FACS Aria II flow cytometer was used to sort live CD3+CD8+ cells that were negative for CD19 and CD56 from thawed PBMCs. The samples were obtained from melanoma patients enrolled in CheckMate 064, an open-label, randomized phase II trial testing sequential checkpoint blockade. Peripheral blood mononuclear cells were obtained through leukapheresis, purified using Ficoll-Paque, and frozen in human serum containing approximately 9.5% DMSO. Immediately after sorting, the purity of sorted blood CD3+CD8+ cells was verified to be >95%, after which DNA was extracted. A note on this clone: No cognate antigen has been identified for it. Base qualities are not recorded, but no much larger clone differs from it by a single base.

TCRbeta CDR3 regions were immunosequenced from genomic DNA with the immunoSEQ Assay. Prior to high-throughput sequencing, genomic DNA was amplified by bias-controlled multiplex PCR. Under the source paper's analysis protocol: To quantify the absolute abundance of each unique TCRbeta CDR3 region, the sequences were collapsed and filtered. Clonality, defined as 1 minus Pielou's evenness, was calculated using productive rearrangements only. A previously published method was used to identify clones whose frequencies were significantly greater in on-treatment samples than in baseline samples. TCRdb retrieved this table from immuneACCESS and kept in-frame rearrangements only. Not all clones are present; in checked studies, unresolved V genes account for under half, and no reason is known for the remainder. The V and J calls and the clone size are those of that table, but D and trimming were determined from the DNA. The sample table shows more than 25,000 clones, and 85% to 90% are seen once. The ten largest account for around 13% of the sample.

The paper's findings and limits, for the study overall: The model for predicting response that combines TCR metrics with mutation burden needs to be validated in larger, independent patient cohorts.

Spanning cysteine to phenylalanine, the CDR3 consists of 16 amino acids. The DNA shown is the 48-base CDR3, in frame from base 1. Unmatched junction bases come to 15, with V trimmed by 4 bases and J by 9 bases. The germline V gene sets CDR1 to SGHRS and CDR2 to YFSETQ. The source is a human donor with melanoma. This sample comprised CD8+ T cells sorted from blood (inferred from file names), obtained from a patient given nivolumab and ipilimumab in sequence. The rearrangement combines TRBV5-1 with TRBJ2-1, with 8 bases matching TRBD2. The sequenced DNA is TGCGCCAGCAGCCCACTCCTAAGCGGGAGAGGTAGTGAGCAGTTCTTC. Its translation reads: CASSPLLSGRGSEQFF.